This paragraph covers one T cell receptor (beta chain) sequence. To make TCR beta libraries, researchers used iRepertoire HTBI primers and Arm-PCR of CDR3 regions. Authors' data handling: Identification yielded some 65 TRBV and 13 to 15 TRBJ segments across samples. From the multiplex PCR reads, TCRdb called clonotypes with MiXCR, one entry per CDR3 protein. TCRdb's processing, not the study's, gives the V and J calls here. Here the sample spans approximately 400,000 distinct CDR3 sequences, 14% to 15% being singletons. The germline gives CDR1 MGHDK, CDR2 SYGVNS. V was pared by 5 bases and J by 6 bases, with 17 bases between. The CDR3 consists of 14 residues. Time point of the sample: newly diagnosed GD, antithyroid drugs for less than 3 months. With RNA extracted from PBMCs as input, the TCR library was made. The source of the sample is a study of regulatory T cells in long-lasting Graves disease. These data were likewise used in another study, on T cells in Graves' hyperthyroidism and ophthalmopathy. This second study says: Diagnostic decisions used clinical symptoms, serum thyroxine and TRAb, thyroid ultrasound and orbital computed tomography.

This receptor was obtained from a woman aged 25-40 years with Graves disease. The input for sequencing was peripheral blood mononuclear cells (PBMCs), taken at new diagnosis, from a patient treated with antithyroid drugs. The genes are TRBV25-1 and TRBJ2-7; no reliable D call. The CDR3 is CASSPRRAAAEQYF. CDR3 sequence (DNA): TGTGCCAGCAGTCCCCGACGCGCGGCCGCCGAGCAGTACTTC.